The clone carrying this T cell receptor beta chain was found a few times. The CDR3 end is not reached by the read, which stops 3 residues before it; the germline J gene fills it in. The CDR3 is 16 residues long. V gave up 4 bases and J gave up 4 bases; unmatched junction bases: 14. Each donor provided about 5 to 9 ml of heparinized whole blood. The sample belongs to a study of T cell clonality in common variable immunodeficiency. The table came from immunoSEQ multiplex PCR; TCRdb's copy has only in-frame clones and leaves some out. This sample has 50,000 to 65,000 clones, each found more than once. The rearrangement joins TRBV5-3 to TRBJ2-7, with TRBD1 identical over 7 bases. TRBV5-3 is given ORF status, its function remaining uncertain. This TCR came from a person between 18 and 75 years old in good health. Sequencing was done on a sample of peripheral blood mononuclear cells. This CDR3 is CARSVSTGKGAYEQYF. The sequenced CDR3 bases are TGTGCCAGAAGCGTCTCGACAGGGAAGGGGGCATACGAG.